The clone carrying this T cell receptor (beta chain) occurred a few times. This sample stems from a study of cytomegalovirus exposure and HLA in healthy donors. Unmatched junction bases numbered 1, after V lost 2 bases and J lost 1 base. Germline lookup yields CDR1 SGHNT and CDR2 YYREEE (reference sequence). This CDR3 has 14 amino acids. The primer mix had 60 Vbeta and 13 Jbeta primers. Sequenced by immunoSEQ multiplex PCR; TCRdb stores in-frame clones only, minus some. Of 100,000 to 150,000 clones listed, approximately 78% are singletons. The source material was PBMCs. This TCR was recovered from a man aged 40-49 years in good health and CMV-seronegative. This sequence joins TRBV5-4 and TRBJ1-1; the match to TRBD1 covers 8 bases. CDR3 in amino acids: CASSLTGGNTEAFF. The CDR3 nucleotides read TGTGCCAGCAGCTTAACAGGGGGGAACACTGAAGCTTTCTTT. Together with reference TRBV5-4 and TRBJ1-1, the CDR3 gives the full variable domain: ETGVTQSPTHLIKTRGQQVTLRCSSQSGHNTVSWYQQALGQGPQFIFQYYREEENGRGNFPPRFSGLQFPNYSSELNVNALELDDSALYLCASSLTGGNTEAFFGQGTRLTVV.